This section outlines one T cell receptor beta chain sequence together with its context. The antigen is unknown. Once RNA had been extracted, it was reverse transcribed into cDNA to act as the sequencing template. Some clones are missing from TCRdb's copy, which holds only in-frame ones; the method was immunoSEQ multiplex PCR. The table includes about 270,000 clones, 60% detected once. The data are from a study of CD8+ T cells in alopecia areata. Study background: Disease severity was quantified as SALT score of affected scalp area.

Treatment specified: oral pan-JAK inhibitor, 5-10 mg twice daily. Cell sorting on a FACSAria was used to separate CD4+ and CD8+ T cells from the PBMCs. Broader study findings: Scalp clonality and expanded CD8+ clones among the top 100 were significantly decreased by tofacitinib.

The sample in question was CD4+ T cells sorted from blood, obtained at roughly week 52, from a patient treated with tofacitinib. The TCR originated in a human donor with alopecia areata.

CDR3 amino acids: CASSARAVETQYF. The CDR3 DNA follows: TGTGCCAGCAGCGCCAGGGCAGTAGAGACCCAGTACTTC. The chain uses TRBV11-2 and TRBJ2-5; D may be TRBD1 (5 bases). Per the germline V gene, CDR1 is SGHAT and CDR2 is FQNNGV. Trimming shortened V by 5 bases and J by 4 bases, and 11 bases separated the two germline ends. CDR3 length equals 13 residues.